The subject of this entry is one T cell receptor (beta chain). Its specificity is unknown. V was clipped by 5 bases and J by 4 bases; unmatched bases: 5. This CDR3 is built from 13 residues. The germline gives CDR1 MDHEN, CDR2 SYDVKM. This specimen belongs to a study of lymphopenia after photon versus proton radiotherapy. Overall study results and limits: After the lymphocyte nadir, photon-treated repertoires showed oligoclonal expansion, especially of CD8+ Temra cells. A bigger post-nadir fall in TCR diversity correlated inversely with survival time in deceased patients.

Profiled with immunoSEQ multiplex PCR; TCRdb holds only in-frame clones, not every one. The sample carries some 30,000 clones, roughly 90% recorded once. Sequenced material: peripheral blood, taken from a patient treated with photon-based radiotherapy. V gene TRBV28 combines with J gene TRBJ2-7; 7 positions match TRBD1. This clonotype originated in a woman in her 50s with pancreatic cancer. The CDR3 DNA is TGTGCCAGCAGTCCCGGGACAGATTACGAGCAGTACTTC. Amino acid sequence: CASSPGTDYEQYF.